These 8 T cell receptor beta chains came from one sample sequenced in a study of T cells after somatic rescue of genetic block. TCRdb keeps only in-frame clones here, not all; method: immunoSEQ multiplex PCR. This table holds 110,000 or so clones, around nine tenths found once. Sequenced input: peripheral blood mononuclear cells (PBMCs). These TCRs come from a woman aged 18-30 years.

The count of this clone is one. The V and J genes are TRBV20-1 and TRBJ1-2; unclear D gene. The V gene's germline CDR1 is DFQATT and CDR2 SNEGSKA (reference sequence). V shed 4 bases and J shed 6 bases, with 3 bases lying between them. The CDR3 consists of 9 residues. The CDR3 DNA is TGCAGTGCTAATGATGGCTACACCTTC. This translates into CSANDGYTF.

The chain links TRBV16 to TRBJ2-7, with D perhaps assigned TRBD1 or TRBD2 (6 bases each). CDR1 and CDR2 (germline): KGHSY, FQNENV. Trimming stripped 4 bases from V and 3 bases from J, with 16 bases between. The length of the CDR3 is 15 residues. CDR3 sequence (DNA): TGTGCCAGCAGCCTCTCGGGAAGGGGGGACTACGAGCAGTACTTC. Protein product: CASSLSGRGDYEQYF.

This chain links TRBV19 with TRBJ1-5, with no clear D. There are 13 residues in the CDR3. Germline CDR1 and CDR2: LNHDA and SQIVND (reference sequence). Trimming stripped 5 bases from V and 3 bases from J, with 8 bases between. CDR3 nucleotides: TGTGCCAGTAGTCCACGGGTCAATCAGCCCCAGCATTTT. Its translation: CASSPRVNQPQHF.

The V gene is TRBV7-2, the J gene TRBJ2-3; TRBD2 aligns across 11 bases. From germline, CDR1 is SGHTA and CDR2 FQGNSA. The CDR3 is made up of 16 amino acids. With V trimmed by 5 bases and J by 1 base, 5 bases remained unmatched. CDR3 protein: CASSPLAGGRTDTQYF. DNA for the CDR3: TGTGCCAGCAGCCCCCTAGCGGGGGGACGCACAGATACGCAGTATTTT.

CDR3: CASSPKLAGFQETQYF. CDR3 coding DNA: TGTGCCAGCAGCCCTAAACTAGCGGGATTCCAAGAGACCCAGTACTTC. This chain links TRBV5-4 with TRBJ2-5; 10 positions match TRBD2. This CDR3 comprises 16 residues. Germline V gene lookup returns CDR1 SGHNT and CDR2 YYREEE (reference sequence). With 4 bases clipped from V and 1 base from J, the junction kept 7 bases outside the gene matches.

The chain couples TRBV4-1 to TRBJ2-3, with D maybe TRBD1 (6 bases). Germline CDR1 and CDR2: MGHRA and YSYEKL. Trimming shortened V by 1 base and J by 2 bases, and 16 bases separated the two germline ends. The CDR3 runs 17 residues. DNA for the CDR3: TGCGCCAGCAGCCAAGGGGTGGACAGCTTGTTCACAGATACGCAGTATTTT. It yields the protein CASSQGVDSLFTDTQYF.

The V and J genes are TRBV5-1 and TRBJ2-5, with TRBD1 identical over 7 bases. V lost 4 bases and J lost 4; bases outside the gene matches: 4. There are 13 residues in the CDR3. Germline V gene sequence: CDR1 SGHRS, CDR2 YFSETQ. The CDR3 coding sequence is TGCGCCAGCAGCGAGGGACAGCTAGAGACCCAGTACTTC. Translation gives CASSEGQLETQYF.

CDR3 bases: TGTGCCAGCAGTTTATACAAGAGCTCCTACAATGAGCAGTTCTTC. This sequence encodes CASSLYKSSYNEQFF. The V and J genes are TRBV27 and TRBJ2-1; D ambiguous. V was clipped by 1 base and J by 0 bases, with 7 bases between them. There are 15 residues in the CDR3. Germline CDR1 MNHEY, CDR2 SMNVEV (reference sequence).